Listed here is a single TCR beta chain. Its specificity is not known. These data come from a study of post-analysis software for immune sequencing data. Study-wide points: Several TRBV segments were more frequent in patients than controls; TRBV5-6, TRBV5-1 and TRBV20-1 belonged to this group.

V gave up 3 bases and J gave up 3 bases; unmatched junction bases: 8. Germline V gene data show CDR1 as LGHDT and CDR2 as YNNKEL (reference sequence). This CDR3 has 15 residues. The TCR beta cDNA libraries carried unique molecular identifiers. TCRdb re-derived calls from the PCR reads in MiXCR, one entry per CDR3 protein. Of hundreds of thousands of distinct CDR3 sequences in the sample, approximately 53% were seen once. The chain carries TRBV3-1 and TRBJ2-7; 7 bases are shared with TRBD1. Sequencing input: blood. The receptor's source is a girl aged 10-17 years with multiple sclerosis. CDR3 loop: CASSHLDRSSYEQYF. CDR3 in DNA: TGTGCCAGCAGCCACTTGGACAGGAGTAGCTACGAGCAGTACTTC.